One sample yielded the 20 T cell receptor beta chains listed below, sequenced in a study of OX40 agonist ivuxolimab in advanced cancers. Method: immunoSEQ multiplex PCR; TCRdb's copy keeps in-frame clones and lacks some. Among 75,000 to 80,000 clones listed, around nine tenths were seen once. The starting material was CD4+ or CD8+ T cells sorted from blood, obtained in a trial of the OX40 agonist ivuxolimab. The receptors stem from an adult with an advanced solid tumor such as melanoma, head and neck, liver or kidney cancer.

J is TRBJ2-7 and V is TRBV5-1; D perhaps matches TRBD2 (6 bases). Germline lookup yields CDR1 SGHRS and CDR2 YFSETQ. The CDR3 runs to 13 residues. Trimming stripped 5 bases from V and 3 bases from J, with 12 bases between. The CDR3 DNA reads TGCGCCAGCAGTCCACCGGGGGACTACGAGCAGTACTTC. It yields the protein CASSPPGDYEQYF.

V and J are TRBV6-5 and TRBJ1-3; 8 bases are a match to TRBD1. The germline gives CDR1 MNHEY, CDR2 SVGAGI. CDR3 length: 14 amino acids. V lost 5 bases, J lost 3 bases, and 3 bases stayed unmatched. CDR3 protein: CASSQTGVGNTIYF. CDR3 nucleotide sequence: TGTGCCAGCAGTCAGACAGGGGTTGGAAACACCATATATTTT.

In DNA, the CDR3 is TGTGCCAGCAGTTACTTGGGACAGCGCAATCAGCCCCAGCATTTT. Its protein is CASSYLGQRNQPQHF. The rearrangement joins TRBV6-5 to TRBJ1-5; TRBD1 agrees at 7 bases. The V segment lost 1 base and the J segment 2 bases; nucleotides outside the gene matches: 2. CDR1 MNHEY and CDR2 SVGAGI come from the germline V gene. The CDR3 runs to 15 residues.

This chain's CDR3 is CASQGSGSPDSTDTQYF. The CDR3 DNA is TGTGCCAGCCAGGGTAGCGGGAGCCCCGATAGCACAGATACGCAGTATTTT. The V and J genes are TRBV6-4 and TRBJ2-3; 9 positions match TRBD2. The germline V gene encodes CDR1 MRHNA and CDR2 SNTAGT. The J segment lost 0 bases and the V segment lost 8 bases, leaving 12 bases of the junction unmatched. CDR3 length equals 17 residues.

This clone has only one observation. The V gene is TRBV7-2, the J gene TRBJ2-2; 9 bases line up with TRBD1. Germline assignment: CDR1 SGHTA and CDR2 FQGNSA. With 5 bases clipped from V and 1 base from J, the junction kept 2 bases outside the gene matches. This CDR3 region has 15 residues. In DNA, the CDR3 is TGTGCCAGCAGCCGGGACAGGGTGAACACCGGGGAGCTGTTTTTT. It is translated as CASSRDRVNTGELFF.

This chain uses TRBV5-1 with TRBJ2-1; D perhaps matches TRBD2 (5 bases). Trimming cost V 0 bases and J 8 bases, with 15 bases left between them. Germline CDR1 and CDR2: SGHRS and YFSETQ. This CDR3 has 15 residues. Here the CDR3 DNA reads TGCGCCAGCAGCTTGGCCGCGAGGGATGGGCATGAGCAGTTCTTC. It is translated as CASSLAARDGHEQFF.

The rearrangement joins TRBV27 to TRBJ1-6; D remains ambiguous. Germline V gives CDR1 MNHEY, CDR2 SMNVEV (reference sequence). The ends were cut back, 2 bases at V and 10 bases at J, with 18 bases in the middle. This CDR3 spans 16 amino acids. The CDR3 coding sequence is TGTGCCAGCAGTTTAATCCCCGGAGCGAGTAGATCACCCCTCCACTTT. Residues: CASSLIPGASRSPLHF.

The chain carries TRBV7-9 and TRBJ2-1; D tentatively reads TRBD1 or TRBD2 (6 bases each). Germline loops: CDR1 SEHNR, CDR2 FQNEAQ (reference sequence). Trimming shortened V by 4 bases and J by 4 bases, and 23 bases separated the two germline ends. This CDR3 is 18 amino acids long. This CDR3 is CASSYTTGGILGYNEQFF. CDR3 DNA sequence: TGTGCCAGCAGCTACACGACCGGGGGCATACTGGGGTACAATGAGCAGTTCTTC.

This chain connects TRBV5-4 to TRBJ2-7; D unclear. Germline assignment: CDR1 SGHNT and CDR2 YYREEE (reference sequence). The germline V and J ends were trimmed by 0 bases and 5 bases, with 9 bases remaining between them. This CDR3 is built from 13 residues. This CDR3 is CASSLVSADEQYF. The CDR3 bases are TGTGCCAGCAGCTTGGTCTCTGCCGACGAGCAGTACTTC. Filled out from reference TRBV5-4 and TRBJ2-7, the complete variable domain reads ETGVTQSPTHLIKTRGQQVTLRCSSQSGHNTVSWYQQALGQGPQFIFQYYREEENGRGNFPPRFSGLQFPNYSSELNVNALELDDSALYLCASSLVSADEQYFGPGTRLTVT.

The gene calls are TRBV6-6 and TRBJ2-4; 9 bases fit TRBD1. Losses at the gene ends were 2 bases for V and 2 bases for J; bases not matched to a gene: 4. The CDR3 consists of 16 residues. The germline V gene encodes CDR1 MNHNY and CDR2 SVGAGI (reference sequence). Here the CDR3 DNA reads TGTGCCAGCAGTTACGGACAGGGGAGTTCCAAAAACATTCAGTACTTC. This codes for CASSYGQGSSKNIQYF.

V usage is TRBV7-2 and J usage is TRBJ2-1, with D tentatively TRBD2 (5 bases). The germline gives CDR1 SGHTA, CDR2 FQGNSA. Between the trimmed V and J ends, which lost 2 bases and 9 bases, there was a span of 14 bases. The CDR3 covers 14 residues. The CDR3 loop is CASSLQRLAIEQFF. CDR3 sequence (DNA): TGTGCCAGCAGCTTACAAAGATTAGCGATTGAGCAGTTCTTC.

The rearrangement joins TRBV20-1 to TRBJ2-7; D uncertain. This CDR3 comprises 11 residues. The germline gives CDR1 DFQATT, CDR2 SNEGSKA (reference sequence). V was shortened by 6 bases and J by 6 bases, with 12 bases between the two germline ends. CDR3 sequence reads: CSALRRREQYF. DNA of the CDR3: TGCAGTGCATTAAGAAGGCGCGAGCAGTACTTC.

This chain connects TRBV5-6 to TRBJ2-7; no reliable D call. Trimming pared 3 bases from V and 2 bases from J, leaving 6 bases between. Germline loops: CDR1 SGHDT, CDR2 YYEEEE. CDR3 size: 12 residues. CDR3 region: CASSSRAYEQYF. The CDR3 DNA sequence: TGTGCCAGCAGCTCGCGAGCCTACGAGCAGTACTTC.

This chain uses TRBV2 with TRBJ2-3; the match to TRBD2 covers 9 bases. The CDR3 has 15 residues. In germline, CDR1 is SNHLY, CDR2 FYNNEI. With 6 bases clipped from V and 0 bases from J, the junction kept 4 bases outside the gene matches. For the CDR3, the DNA is TGTGCCAGCAGGGCGGGGGGGGCTAGCACAGATACGCAGTATTTT. Its protein product is CASRAGGASTDTQYF.

The genes are TRBV6-1 and TRBJ2-3; tentative D call: TRBD1 (6 bases). The length of the CDR3 is 15 residues. With 7 bases removed from V and 2 bases from J, the gap between germline ends came to 16 bases. CDR1 and CDR2 (germline): MNHNS, SASEGT. CDR3 bases: TGTGCCAGCACTAGGGGGACATGGGACACAGATACGCAGTATTTT. It encodes CASTRGTWDTDTQYF.

The V gene is TRBV7-2, the J gene TRBJ1-5; TRBD1 might be the D (5 bases). This CDR3 is 14 amino acids long. With 6 bases removed from V and 0 bases from J, the gap between germline ends came to 9 bases. Looked up from germline, CDR1 is SGHTA and CDR2 is FQGNSA. CDR3 protein: CASSEGISNQPQHF. The DNA of the CDR3 is TGTGCCAGCAGTGAGGGGATTAGCAATCAGCCCCAGCATTTT.

The V call is TRBV18, the J call TRBJ2-7; D is ambiguous. V shed 1 base and J shed 6 bases, with 10 bases lying between them. The CDR3 consists of 13 residues. Per germline, CDR1 KGHSH and CDR2 LQKENI. In DNA, the CDR3 is TGTGCCAGCTCACCACTTGAACCCGGCGAGCAGTACTTC. Translating gives CASSPLEPGEQYF. The whole variable domain, remainder taken from reference TRBV18 and TRBJ2-7, is NAGVMQNPRHLVRRRGQEARLRCSPMKGHSHVYWYRQLPEEGLKFMVYLQKENIIDESGMPKERFSAEFPKEGPSILRIQQVVRGDSAAYFCASSPLEPGEQYFGPGTRLTVT.

V usage is TRBV30 and J usage is TRBJ2-6; perhaps TRBD2 as D (6 bases). The CDR3 sequence is 17 residues long. Trimming shortened V by 4 bases and J by 3 bases, and 19 bases separated the two germline ends. Germline V lookup: CDR1 GTSNPN, CDR2 SVGIG (reference sequence). The CDR3 nucleotides are TGTGCCTGGACCCGGGGGATTCAATACAGTGGGGCCAACGTCCTGACTTTC. Residues: CAWTRGIQYSGANVLTF.

The V and J genes are TRBV28 and TRBJ1-5, with 9 bases that match TRBD1. V was pared by 4 bases and J by 7 bases, with 11 bases of the junction left unmatched. The CDR3 has 16 residues. Germline assignment: CDR1 MDHEN and CDR2 SYDVKM. The DNA for the CDR3 is TGTGCCAGCAGTTCCCCGTCCACAGGGGGCGGACAGCCCCAGCATTTT. It translates to CASSSPSTGGGQPQHF.

This sequence joins TRBV5-8 and TRBJ2-2; TRBD1 matches 9 bases. The germline CDR1 and CDR2 sequences are SGHTS and YDEGEE. The J segment lost 1 base and the V segment lost 6 bases, leaving 10 bases of the junction unmatched. There are 17 residues in the CDR3. DNA for the CDR3: TGTGCCAGCATCACCGTACCGGGACAGGGGAACACCGGGGAGCTGTTTTTT. Translation gives CASITVPGQGNTGELFF.